This T cell receptor (beta chain) was recovered during a study of blood T cell repertoires in COVID-19. The CDR3 contains 15 residues. V shed 3 bases and J shed 4 bases, with 16 bases lying between them. Germline V gene sequence: CDR1 SGHRS, CDR2 YFSETQ. Method: immunoSEQ multiplex PCR; TCRdb's copy keeps in-frame clones and lacks some. This table has about 260,000 clones, 85% to 90% appearing once. This chain joins TRBV5-1 and TRBJ2-5, with D perhaps TRBD1 (5 bases). The clonotype was recovered from a man aged 45-60 years who had been exposed to COVID-19. Material for sequencing was PBMCs or T cells enriched from blood (not recorded which). CDR3 bases: TGCGCCAGCAGCTCGTCGAGACAGAACCCAGAGACCCAGTACTTC. Amino acids: CASSSSRQNPETQYF.